These 17 T cell receptor beta chains came from one sample sequenced in a study of shared clonotypes between healthy human individuals. The repertoire was sequenced with immunoSEQ multiplex PCR; TCRdb's copy has only in-frame clones and lacks some. The table includes 2,500,000 or so clones, more than 90% detected once. Sequencing was performed on naive CD4+ T cells sorted from blood. Subset of the sample: CD45RA+ positively selected. The receptors originated from a man younger than 30 in good health.

In nucleotides, the CDR3 is TGCAGCGTTAGAGGGGGACTCCCAGATACGCAGTATTTT. Translating gives CSVRGGLPDTQYF. J is TRBJ2-3 and V is TRBV29-1; tentatively, D is TRBD1 or TRBD2 (6 bases each). V lost 5 bases, J lost 4 bases, and 13 bases lay in between. Looked up from germline, CDR1 is SQVTM and CDR2 is ANQGSEA. The CDR3 sequence is 13 residues long.

The CDR3 sequence is CASSLVQGPYNEQFF. The CDR3 DNA reads as TGCGCCAGCAGCTTGGTACAGGGCCCCTACAATGAGCAGTTCTTC. The rearrangement uses TRBV5-1 and TRBJ2-1, with a weak D call TRBD1 (6 bases). Trimming cost V 0 bases and J 2 bases, with 9 bases left between them. The CDR3 runs 15 residues. Germline loops: CDR1 SGHRS, CDR2 YFSETQ.

The genes are TRBV25-1 and TRBJ1-1; the D is unclear. The length of the CDR3 is 13 residues. Trimming pared 4 bases from V and 4 bases from J, leaving 10 bases between. Germline lookup yields CDR1 MGHDK and CDR2 SYGVNS. The CDR3 spells CASSGKGATEAFF. Written as DNA, the CDR3 is TGTGCCAGCAGTGGAAAAGGAGCCACTGAAGCTTTCTTT.

The V and J genes are TRBV10-2 and TRBJ1-5; D might be TRBD1 (6 bases). Looked up from germline, CDR1 is WSHSY and CDR2 is SAAADI. V lost 7 bases, J lost 3 bases, and 10 bases lay in between. CDR3 length equals 13 residues. The CDR3 region has the DNA TGCGCCAGCACCTGGACAGACAATCAGCCCCAGCATTTT. Its translation: CASTWTDNQPQHF.

The gene calls are TRBV5-4 and TRBJ1-3; D not resolved. V gave up 2 bases and J gave up 0 bases, with 6 bases separating them. The germline CDR1 and CDR2 sequences are SGHNT and YYREEE (reference sequence). The CDR3 runs to 14 residues. The CDR3 here is CASSFDHSGNTIYF. As DNA, the CDR3 is TGTGCCAGCAGCTTTGACCACTCTGGAAACACCATATATTTT. Filled out from reference TRBV5-4 and TRBJ1-3, the complete variable domain reads ETGVTQSPTHLIKTRGQQVTLRCSSQSGHNTVSWYQQALGQGPQFIFQYYREEENGRGNFPPRFSGLQFPNYSSELNVNALELDDSALYLCASSFDHSGNTIYFGEGSWLTVV.

For the CDR3, the DNA is TGTGCCAGCTCACCCTCTGCTGGACAGGGGGTATATCCTCCAAAAAATCAGCCCCAGCATTTT. Translating it yields CASSPSAGQGVYPPKNQPQHF. The chain uses TRBV18 and TRBJ1-5, with 10 nucleotides matching TRBD1. The V and J ends lost 3 bases and 4 bases, in that order; junction bases with no gene match: 21. CDR1 KGHSH and CDR2 LQKENI come from the germline V gene. The CDR3 runs to 21 residues.

This rearrangement joins TRBV19 to TRBJ2-5; D not resolved. CDR3 length equals 13 residues. V shed 3 bases and J shed 3 bases, with 8 bases lying between them. Germline assignment: CDR1 LNHDA and CDR2 SQIVND (reference sequence). The CDR3 DNA is TGTGCCAGTAGTATTGGTATCAAAGAGACCCAGTACTTC. Encoded protein: CASSIGIKETQYF. Filled out from reference TRBV19 and TRBJ2-5, the complete variable domain reads DGGITQSPKYLFRKEGQNVTLSCEQNLNHDAMYWYRQDPGQGLRLIYYSQIVNDFQKGDIAEGYSVSREKKESFPLTVTSAQKNPTAFYLCASSIGIKETQYFGPGTRLLVL.

The V gene is TRBV6-6, the J gene TRBJ2-7; D gene uncertain. CDR1 and CDR2 from the germline V gene are MNHNY and SVGAGI (reference sequence). V was pared by 6 bases and J by 7 bases, with 19 bases between. This CDR3 has 14 amino acids. The chain's CDR3 is CASSPKGFNGEQYF. For the CDR3, the DNA is TGTGCCAGCAGCCCCAAGGGTTTTAATGGGGAGCAGTACTTC.

Comment on this clone: This CDR3 fails to terminate in the conserved phenylalanine or tryptophan, so it likely reflects a read error. The DNA is omitted, as the CDR3 cannot be located on it reliably, and the CDR3 follows TCRdb's listing. The chain recombines TRBV5-4 with TRBJ2-3. Germline CDR1 is SGHNT and CDR2 is YYREEE (reference sequence). The CDR3 is 12 residues long, ends included. The CDR3 region is CASSDPGTDVLY.

The chain couples TRBV10-1 to TRBJ2-7, with a possible D match to TRBD1 (5 bases). The length of the CDR3 is 15 residues. CDR1 and CDR2 from the germline V gene are WNHNN and SYGVQD (reference sequence). Trimming cost V 10 bases and J 2 bases, with 21 bases left between them. CDR3 region: CATLNLLTRAYEQYF. The CDR3 bases are TGCGCCACCCTGAACCTCCTGACCAGGGCCTACGAGCAGTACTTC.

CDR3 DNA: TGTGCCAGCAGCAAGACTAGCGGGATTAACACCGGGGAGCTGTTTTTT. Translation gives CASSKTSGINTGELFF. V gene TRBV11-2 combines with J gene TRBJ2-2; 11 bases line up with TRBD2. J gave up 2 bases and V 5 bases, and 4 bases lay outside the gene matches. CDR1 is SGHAT, CDR2 FQNNGV, per germline. The CDR3 is 16 amino acids. Using reference TRBV11-2 and TRBJ2-2 for the parts outside the CDR3, the full variable domain is EAGVAQSPRYKIIEKRQSVAFWCNPISGHATLYWYQQILGQGPKLLIQFQNNGVVDDSQLPKDRFSAERLKGVDSTLKIQPAKLEDSAVYLCASSKTSGINTGELFFGEGSRLTVL.

The chain is built from TRBV11-2 and TRBJ1-1, with 10 nucleotides matching TRBD1. Losses at the gene ends were 5 bases for V and 4 bases for J; bases not matched to a gene: 10. Looked up from germline, CDR1 is SGHAT and CDR2 is FQNNGV. CDR3 length: 16 residues. The chain's CDR3 is CASSPRLGQGSTEAFF. The DNA of the CDR3 is TGTGCCAGCAGCCCCCGACTGGGACAGGGGAGCACTGAAGCTTTCTTT. The full variable domain, completed using reference TRBV11-2 and TRBJ1-1, is EAGVAQSPRYKIIEKRQSVAFWCNPISGHATLYWYQQILGQGPKLLIQFQNNGVVDDSQLPKDRFSAERLKGVDSTLKIQPAKLEDSAVYLCASSPRLGQGSTEAFFGQGTRLTVV.

On this clone itself: Other DNA sequences from this sample encode an identical CDR3 as well. The chain recombines TRBV10-1 with TRBJ2-3; no clear D gene. Trimming removed 3 bases from V and 1 base from J, with 5 bases in between. CDR3 size: 13 residues. Germline values: CDR1 WNHNN, CDR2 SYGVQD (reference sequence). DNA of the CDR3: TGCGCCAGCAGTGAAGGTGGCACAGATACGCAGTATTTT. Translating gives CASSEGGTDTQYF.

The chain carries TRBV6-1 and TRBJ1-1; no reliable D call. The CDR3 runs 14 residues. Per germline, CDR1 MNHNS and CDR2 SASEGT. Deletions cut 6 bases from V and 1 base from J, with 12 bases between. The CDR3 DNA reads as TGTGCCAGCAGGGAGGACCTGGAGAACACTGAAGCTTTCTTT. It encodes CASREDLENTEAFF.

The rearrangement uses TRBV7-2 and TRBJ2-6; maybe TRBD2 (5 bases). CDR1 is SGHTA, CDR2 FQGNSA, per germline. This CDR3 is built from 16 residues. The V end lost 5 bases, the J end lost 4 bases, and 15 bases lay between the germline ends. Written as DNA, the CDR3 is TGTGCCAGCAGCCAGGACTGGACGAGAGGGGCCAACGTCCTGACTTTC. Protein product: CASSQDWTRGANVLTF.

The chain employs TRBV28 and TRBJ1-6, with 8 bases identical to TRBD1. The CDR3 has 15 amino acids. CDR1 and CDR2 from the germline V gene are MDHEN and SYDVKM. The ends lost 7 bases at V and 9 bases at J; junction bases unmatched: 11. CDR3 DNA: TGTGCCAGCACCTCTGAAGGACAGGGCATTTCACCCCTCCACTTT. Protein: CASTSEGQGISPLHF.

The CDR3 DNA sequence: TGTGCCAGCAGCGCCACCGGGACAACTAATGAAAAACTGTTTTTT. This sequence encodes CASSATGTTNEKLFF. V is TRBV11-2 and J is TRBJ1-4; D is ambiguous. The CDR3 consists of 15 residues. Per germline, CDR1 SGHAT and CDR2 FQNNGV. The germline V and J ends were trimmed by 5 bases and 0 bases, with 10 bases remaining between them. Variable domain in full (rest from reference TRBV11-2 and TRBJ1-4): EAGVAQSPRYKIIEKRQSVAFWCNPISGHATLYWYQQILGQGPKLLIQFQNNGVVDDSQLPKDRFSAERLKGVDSTLKIQPAKLEDSAVYLCASSATGTTNEKLFFGSGTQLSVL.